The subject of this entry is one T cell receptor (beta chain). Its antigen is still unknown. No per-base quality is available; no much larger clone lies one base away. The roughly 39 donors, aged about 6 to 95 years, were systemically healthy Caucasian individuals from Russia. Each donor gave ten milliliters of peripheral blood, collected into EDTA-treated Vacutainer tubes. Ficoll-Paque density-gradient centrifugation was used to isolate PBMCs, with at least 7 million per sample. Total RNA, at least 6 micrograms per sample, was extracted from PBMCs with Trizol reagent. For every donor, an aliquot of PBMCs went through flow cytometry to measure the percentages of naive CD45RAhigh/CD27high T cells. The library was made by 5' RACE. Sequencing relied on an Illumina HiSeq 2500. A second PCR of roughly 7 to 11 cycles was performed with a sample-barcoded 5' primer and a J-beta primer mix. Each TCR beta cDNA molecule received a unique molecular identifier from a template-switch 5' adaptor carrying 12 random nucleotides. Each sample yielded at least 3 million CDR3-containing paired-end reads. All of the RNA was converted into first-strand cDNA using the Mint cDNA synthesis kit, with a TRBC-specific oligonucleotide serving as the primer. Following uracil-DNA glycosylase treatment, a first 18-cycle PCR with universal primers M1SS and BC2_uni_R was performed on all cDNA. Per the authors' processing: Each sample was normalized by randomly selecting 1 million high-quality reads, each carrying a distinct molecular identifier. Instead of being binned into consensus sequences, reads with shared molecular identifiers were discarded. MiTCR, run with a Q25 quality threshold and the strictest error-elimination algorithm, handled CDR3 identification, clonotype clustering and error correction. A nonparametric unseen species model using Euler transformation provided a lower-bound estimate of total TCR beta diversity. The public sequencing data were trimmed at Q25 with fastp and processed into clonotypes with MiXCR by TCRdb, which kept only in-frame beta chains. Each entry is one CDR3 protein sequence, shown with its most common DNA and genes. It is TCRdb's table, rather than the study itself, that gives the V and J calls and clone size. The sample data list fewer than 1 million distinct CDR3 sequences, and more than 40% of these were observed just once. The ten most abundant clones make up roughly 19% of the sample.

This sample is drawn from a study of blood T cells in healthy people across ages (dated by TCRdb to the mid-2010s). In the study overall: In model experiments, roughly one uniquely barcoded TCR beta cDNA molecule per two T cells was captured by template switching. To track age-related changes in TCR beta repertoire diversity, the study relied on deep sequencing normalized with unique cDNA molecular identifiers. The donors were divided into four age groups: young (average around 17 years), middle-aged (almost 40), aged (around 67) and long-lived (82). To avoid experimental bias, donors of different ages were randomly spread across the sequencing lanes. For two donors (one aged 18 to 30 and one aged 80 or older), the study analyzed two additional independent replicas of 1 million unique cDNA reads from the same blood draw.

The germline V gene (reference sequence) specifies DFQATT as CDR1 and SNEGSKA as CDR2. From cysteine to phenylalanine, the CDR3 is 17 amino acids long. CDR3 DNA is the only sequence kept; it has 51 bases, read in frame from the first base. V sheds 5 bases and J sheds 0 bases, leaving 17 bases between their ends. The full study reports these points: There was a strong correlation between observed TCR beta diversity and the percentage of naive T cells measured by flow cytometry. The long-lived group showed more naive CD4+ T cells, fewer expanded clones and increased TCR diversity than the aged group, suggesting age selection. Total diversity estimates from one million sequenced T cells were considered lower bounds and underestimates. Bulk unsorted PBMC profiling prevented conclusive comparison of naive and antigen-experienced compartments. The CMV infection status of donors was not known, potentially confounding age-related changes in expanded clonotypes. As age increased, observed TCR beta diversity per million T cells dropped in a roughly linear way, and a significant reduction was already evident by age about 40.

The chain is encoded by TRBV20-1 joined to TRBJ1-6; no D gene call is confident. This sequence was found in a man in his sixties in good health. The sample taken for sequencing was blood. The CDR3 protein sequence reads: CSALDVIPSSYNSPLHF. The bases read TGCAGTGCTCTAGACGTCATCCCATCCTCCTATAATTCACCCCTCCACTTT.